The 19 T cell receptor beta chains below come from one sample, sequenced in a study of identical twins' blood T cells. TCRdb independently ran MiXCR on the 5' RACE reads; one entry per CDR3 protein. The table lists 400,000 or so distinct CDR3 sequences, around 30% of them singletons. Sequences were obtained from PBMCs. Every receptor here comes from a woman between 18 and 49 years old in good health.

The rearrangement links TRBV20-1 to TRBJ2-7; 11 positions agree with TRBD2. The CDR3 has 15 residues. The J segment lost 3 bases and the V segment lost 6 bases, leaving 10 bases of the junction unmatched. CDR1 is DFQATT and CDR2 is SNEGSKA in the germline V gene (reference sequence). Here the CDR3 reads CSALGTSGSLYEQYF. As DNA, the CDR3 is TGCAGTGCACTGGGGACTAGCGGATCTCTCTACGAGCAGTACTTC.

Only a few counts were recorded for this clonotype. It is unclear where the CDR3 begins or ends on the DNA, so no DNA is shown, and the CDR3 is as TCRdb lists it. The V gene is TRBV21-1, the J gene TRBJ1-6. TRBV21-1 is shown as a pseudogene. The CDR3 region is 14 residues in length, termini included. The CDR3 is CASSKVGYGSPLHF.

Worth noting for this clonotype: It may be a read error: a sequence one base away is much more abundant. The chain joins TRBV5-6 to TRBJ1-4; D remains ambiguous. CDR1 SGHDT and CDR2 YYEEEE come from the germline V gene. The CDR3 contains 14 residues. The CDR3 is CASSSTLPSEKPFF. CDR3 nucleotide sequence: TGTGCCAGCAGCTCGACACTCCCGAGCGAAAAACCGTTTTTT. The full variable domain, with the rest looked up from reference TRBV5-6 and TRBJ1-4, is DAGVTQSPTHLIKTRGQQVTLRCSPKSGHDTVSWYQQALGQGPQFIFQYYEEEERQRGNFPDRFSGHQFPNYSSELNVNALLLGDSALYLCASSSTLPSEKPFFGSGTQLSVL.

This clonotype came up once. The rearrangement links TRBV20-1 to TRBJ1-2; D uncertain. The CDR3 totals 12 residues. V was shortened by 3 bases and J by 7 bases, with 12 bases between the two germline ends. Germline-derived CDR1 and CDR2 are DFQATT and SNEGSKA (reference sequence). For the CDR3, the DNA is TGCAGTGCTAGTACAAGGGCAGGTGGCTACACCTTC. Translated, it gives CSASTRAGGYTF.

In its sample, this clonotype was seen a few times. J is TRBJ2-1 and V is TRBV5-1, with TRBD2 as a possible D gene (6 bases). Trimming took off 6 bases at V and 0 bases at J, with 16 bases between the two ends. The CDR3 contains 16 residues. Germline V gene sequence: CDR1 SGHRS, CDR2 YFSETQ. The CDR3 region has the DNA TGCGCCAGCACCGCCGGGCGGGGATTCTCCTACAATGAGCAGTTCTTC. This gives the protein CASTAGRGFSYNEQFF.

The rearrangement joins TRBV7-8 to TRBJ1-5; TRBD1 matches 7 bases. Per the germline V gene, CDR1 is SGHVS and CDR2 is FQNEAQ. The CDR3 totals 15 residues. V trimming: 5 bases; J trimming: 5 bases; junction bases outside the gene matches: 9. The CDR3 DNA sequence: TGTGCCAGCAGCCCGGACAGGATTCGGCATCAGCCCCAGCATTTT. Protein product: CASSPDRIRHQPQHF.

For the CDR3, the DNA is TGTGCCAGCAGCACACAGGGTCGGAGGGCAACTAATGAAAAACTGTTTTTT. This sequence encodes CASSTQGRRATNEKLFF. The V gene is TRBV11-2, the J gene TRBJ1-4; tentative D call: TRBD1 (6 bases). CDR1 SGHAT and CDR2 FQNNGV come from the germline V gene. The V gene lost 5 bases and the J gene lost 0 bases, with 16 bases spanning the gap. This CDR3 has 17 residues.

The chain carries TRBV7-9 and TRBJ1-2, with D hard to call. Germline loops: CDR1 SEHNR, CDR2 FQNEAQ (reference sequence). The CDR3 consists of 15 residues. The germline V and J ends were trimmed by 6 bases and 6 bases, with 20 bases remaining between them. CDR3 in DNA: TGTGCCAGCAGTCAGCCCTTAGCCCGAGGTGATGGCTACACCTTC. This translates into CASSQPLARGDGYTF.

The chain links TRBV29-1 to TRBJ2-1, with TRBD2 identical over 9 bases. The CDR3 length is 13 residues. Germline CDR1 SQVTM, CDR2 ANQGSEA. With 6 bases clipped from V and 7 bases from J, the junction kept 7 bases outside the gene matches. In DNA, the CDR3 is TGCAGCGTCAGAGCGGGGGGCCTGAATGAGCAGTTCTTC. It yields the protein CSVRAGGLNEQFF.

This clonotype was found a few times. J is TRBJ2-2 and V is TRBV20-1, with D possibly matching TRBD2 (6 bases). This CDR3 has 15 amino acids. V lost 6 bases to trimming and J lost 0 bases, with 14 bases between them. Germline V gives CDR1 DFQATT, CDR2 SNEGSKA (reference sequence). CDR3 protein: CSAISGTPNTGELFF. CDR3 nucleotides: TGCAGTGCAATTTCCGGGACTCCGAACACCGGGGAGCTGTTTTTT.

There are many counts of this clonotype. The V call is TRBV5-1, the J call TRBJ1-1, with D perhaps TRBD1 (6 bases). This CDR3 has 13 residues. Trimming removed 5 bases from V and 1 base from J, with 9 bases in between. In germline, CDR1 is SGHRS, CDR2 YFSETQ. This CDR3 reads CASRPQGNTEAFF. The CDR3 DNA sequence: TGCGCCAGCAGGCCACAGGGGAACACTGAAGCTTTCTTT. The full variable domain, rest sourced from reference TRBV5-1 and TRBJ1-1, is KAGVTQTPRYLIKTRGQQVTLSCSPISGHRSVSWYQQTPGQGLQFLFEYFSETQRNKGNFPGRFSGRQFSNSRSEMNVSTLELGDSALYLCASRPQGNTEAFFGQGTRLTVV.

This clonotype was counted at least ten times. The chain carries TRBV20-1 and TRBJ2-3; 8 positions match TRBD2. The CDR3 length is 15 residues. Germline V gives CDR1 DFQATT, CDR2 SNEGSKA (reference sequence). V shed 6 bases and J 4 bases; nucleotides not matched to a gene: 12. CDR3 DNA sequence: TGCAGTGCCATAACGCTAGCGGGTAGGGCAGATACGCAGTATTTT. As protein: CSAITLAGRADTQYF.

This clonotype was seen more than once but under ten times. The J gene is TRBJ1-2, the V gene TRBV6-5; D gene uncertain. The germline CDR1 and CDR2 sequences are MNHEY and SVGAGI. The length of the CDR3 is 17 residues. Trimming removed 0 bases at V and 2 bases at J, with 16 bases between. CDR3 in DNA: TGTGCCAGCAGTTACTCGGCCACCAGGACCGCAAACTATGGCTACACCTTC. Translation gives CASSYSATRTANYGYTF.

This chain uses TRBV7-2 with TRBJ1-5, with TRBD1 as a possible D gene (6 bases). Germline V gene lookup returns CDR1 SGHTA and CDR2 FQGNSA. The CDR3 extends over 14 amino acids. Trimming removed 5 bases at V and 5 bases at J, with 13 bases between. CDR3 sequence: CASSGGQFDQPQHF. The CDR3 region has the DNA TGTGCCAGCAGCGGCGGACAGTTCGATCAGCCCCAGCATTTT.

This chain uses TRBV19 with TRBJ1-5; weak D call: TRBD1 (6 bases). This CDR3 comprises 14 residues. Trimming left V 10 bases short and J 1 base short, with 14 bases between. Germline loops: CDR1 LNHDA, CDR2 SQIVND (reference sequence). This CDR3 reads CATAGQLSNQPQHF. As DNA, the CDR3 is TGTGCCACTGCTGGACAGCTCAGCAATCAGCCCCAGCATTTT.

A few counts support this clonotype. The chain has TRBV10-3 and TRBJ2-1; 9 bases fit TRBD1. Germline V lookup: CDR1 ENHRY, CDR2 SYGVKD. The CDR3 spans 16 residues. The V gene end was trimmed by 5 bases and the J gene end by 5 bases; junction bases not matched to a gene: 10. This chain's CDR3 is CAISKRSGQGDNEQFF. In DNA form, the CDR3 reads TGTGCCATCAGTAAACGCTCGGGACAGGGAGACAATGAGCAGTTCTTC.

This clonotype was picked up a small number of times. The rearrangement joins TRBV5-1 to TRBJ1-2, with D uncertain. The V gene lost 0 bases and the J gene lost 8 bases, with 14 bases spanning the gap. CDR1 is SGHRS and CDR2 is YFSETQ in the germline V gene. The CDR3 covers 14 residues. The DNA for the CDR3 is TGCGCCAGCAGCTTGGAGCCCGGGTTGGAGGGCTACACCTTC. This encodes CASSLEPGLEGYTF.

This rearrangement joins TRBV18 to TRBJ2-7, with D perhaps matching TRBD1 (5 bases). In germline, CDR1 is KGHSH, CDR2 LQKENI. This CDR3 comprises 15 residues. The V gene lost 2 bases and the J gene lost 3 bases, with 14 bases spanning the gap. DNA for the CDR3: TGTGCCAGCTCACCAGATTTGGCAGGGAACTACGAGCAGTACTTC. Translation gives CASSPDLAGNYEQYF.

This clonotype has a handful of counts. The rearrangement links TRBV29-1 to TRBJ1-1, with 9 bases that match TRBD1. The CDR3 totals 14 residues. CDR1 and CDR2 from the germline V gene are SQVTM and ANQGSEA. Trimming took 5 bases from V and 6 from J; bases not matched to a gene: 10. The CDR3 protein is CSVSLRDRVAEAFF. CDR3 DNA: TGCAGCGTTTCGCTCCGGGACAGGGTTGCTGAAGCTTTCTTT.